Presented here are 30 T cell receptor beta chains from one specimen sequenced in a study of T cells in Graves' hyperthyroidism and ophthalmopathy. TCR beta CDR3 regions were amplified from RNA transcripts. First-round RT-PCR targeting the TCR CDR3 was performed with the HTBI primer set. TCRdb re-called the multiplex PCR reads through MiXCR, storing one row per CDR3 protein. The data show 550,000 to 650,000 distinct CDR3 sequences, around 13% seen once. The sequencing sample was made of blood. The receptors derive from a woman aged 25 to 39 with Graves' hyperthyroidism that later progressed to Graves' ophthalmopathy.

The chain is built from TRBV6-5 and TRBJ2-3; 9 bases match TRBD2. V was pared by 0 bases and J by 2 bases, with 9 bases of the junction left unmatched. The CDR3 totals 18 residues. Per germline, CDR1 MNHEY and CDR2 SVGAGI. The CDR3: CASSYSSGGRDFTDTQYF. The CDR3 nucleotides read TGTGCCAGCAGTTACTCGAGCGGCGGGAGGGACTTCACAGATACGCAGTATTTT.

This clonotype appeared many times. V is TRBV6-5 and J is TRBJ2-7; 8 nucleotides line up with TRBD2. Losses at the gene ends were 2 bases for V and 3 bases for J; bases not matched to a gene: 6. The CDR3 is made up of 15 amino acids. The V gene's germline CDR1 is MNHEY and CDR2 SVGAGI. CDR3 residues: CASSYTPSGHYEQYF. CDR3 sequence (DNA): TGTGCCAGCAGTTACACCCCTAGCGGGCACTACGAGCAGTACTTC.

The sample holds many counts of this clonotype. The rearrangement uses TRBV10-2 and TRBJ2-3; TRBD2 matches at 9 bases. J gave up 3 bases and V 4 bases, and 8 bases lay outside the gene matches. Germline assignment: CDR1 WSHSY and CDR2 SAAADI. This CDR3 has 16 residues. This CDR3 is CASSVRLAGQTDTQYF. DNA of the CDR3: TGCGCCAGCAGTGTGAGGCTAGCGGGACAAACAGATACGCAGTATTTT.

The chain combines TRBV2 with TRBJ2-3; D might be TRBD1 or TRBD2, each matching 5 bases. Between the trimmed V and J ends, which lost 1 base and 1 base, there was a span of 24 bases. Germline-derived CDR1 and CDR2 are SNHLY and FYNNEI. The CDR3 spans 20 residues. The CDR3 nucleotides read TGTGCCAGCAGTGAAGTCCGACTCTGGGGGTTCGAGGGCCGCACAGATACGCAGTATTTT. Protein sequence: CASSEVRLWGFEGRTDTQYF.

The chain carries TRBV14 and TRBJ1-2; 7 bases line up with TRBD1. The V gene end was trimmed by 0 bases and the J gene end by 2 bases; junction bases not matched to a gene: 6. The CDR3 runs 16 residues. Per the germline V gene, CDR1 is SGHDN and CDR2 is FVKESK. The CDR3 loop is CASSQEGGSSNYGYTF. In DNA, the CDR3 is TGTGCCAGCAGCCAAGAAGGGGGCAGCTCAAACTATGGCTACACCTTC.

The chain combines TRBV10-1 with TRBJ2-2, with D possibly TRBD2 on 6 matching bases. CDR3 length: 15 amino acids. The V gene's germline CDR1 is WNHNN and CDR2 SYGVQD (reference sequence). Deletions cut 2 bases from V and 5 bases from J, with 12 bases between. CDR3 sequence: CASSEGTAGTGELFF. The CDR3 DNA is TGCGCCAGCAGTGAGGGCACCGCGGGAACCGGGGAGCTGTTTTTT.

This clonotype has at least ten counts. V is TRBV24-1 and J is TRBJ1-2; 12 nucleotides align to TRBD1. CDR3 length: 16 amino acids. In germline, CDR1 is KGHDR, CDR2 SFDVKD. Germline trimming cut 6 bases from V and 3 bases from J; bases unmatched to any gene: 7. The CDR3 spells CATSPGQGAPYYGYTF. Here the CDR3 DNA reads TGTGCCACCAGTCCGGGACAGGGGGCCCCCTACTATGGCTACACCTTC.

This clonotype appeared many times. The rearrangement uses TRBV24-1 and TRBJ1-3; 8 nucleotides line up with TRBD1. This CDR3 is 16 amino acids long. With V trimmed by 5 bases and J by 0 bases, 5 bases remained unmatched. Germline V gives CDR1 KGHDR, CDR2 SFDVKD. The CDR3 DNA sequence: TGTGCCACCAGTGTTGTAGGACAGGGCTCTGGAAACACCATATATTTT. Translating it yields CATSVVGQGSGNTIYF.

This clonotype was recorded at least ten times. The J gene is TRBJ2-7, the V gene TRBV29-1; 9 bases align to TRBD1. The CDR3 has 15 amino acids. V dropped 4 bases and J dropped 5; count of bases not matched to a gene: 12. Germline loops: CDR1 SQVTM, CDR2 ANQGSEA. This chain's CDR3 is CSVGRGQGRRDEQYF. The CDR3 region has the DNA TGCAGCGTTGGCCGGGGACAGGGTAGAAGAGACGAGCAGTACTTC.

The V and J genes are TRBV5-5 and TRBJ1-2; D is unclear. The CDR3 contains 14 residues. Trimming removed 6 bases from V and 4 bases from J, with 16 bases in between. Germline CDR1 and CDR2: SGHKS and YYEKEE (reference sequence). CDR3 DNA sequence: TGTGCCAGCAACGAGGGAATTTCCCTCTATGGCTACACCTTC. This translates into CASNEGISLYGYTF.

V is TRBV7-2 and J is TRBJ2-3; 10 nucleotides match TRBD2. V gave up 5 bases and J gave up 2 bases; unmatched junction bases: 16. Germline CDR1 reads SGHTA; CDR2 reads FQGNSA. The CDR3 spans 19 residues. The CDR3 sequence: CASSHPRGKLAGYTDTQYF. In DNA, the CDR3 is TGTGCCAGCAGCCACCCTCGGGGGAAACTAGCGGGATACACAGATACGCAGTATTTT.

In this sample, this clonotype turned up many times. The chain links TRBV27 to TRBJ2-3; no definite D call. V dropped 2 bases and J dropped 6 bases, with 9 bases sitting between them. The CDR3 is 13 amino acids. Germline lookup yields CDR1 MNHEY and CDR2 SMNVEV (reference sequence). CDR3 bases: TGTGCCAGCAGTTTAGGCGGTTTGGATACGCAGTATTTT. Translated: CASSLGGLDTQYF.

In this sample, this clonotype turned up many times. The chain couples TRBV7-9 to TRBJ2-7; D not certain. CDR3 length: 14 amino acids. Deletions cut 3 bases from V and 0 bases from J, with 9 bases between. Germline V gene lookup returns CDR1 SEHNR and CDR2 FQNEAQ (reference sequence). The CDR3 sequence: CASSFDPTSYEQYF. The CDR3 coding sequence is TGTGCCAGCAGCTTTGACCCGACCTCCTACGAGCAGTACTTC.

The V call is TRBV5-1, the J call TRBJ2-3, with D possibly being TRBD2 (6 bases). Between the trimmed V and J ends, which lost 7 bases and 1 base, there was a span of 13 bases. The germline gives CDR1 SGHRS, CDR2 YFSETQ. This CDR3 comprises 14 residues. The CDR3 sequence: CASLDGGGTDTQYF. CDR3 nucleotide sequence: TGCGCCAGCTTGGACGGGGGTGGCACAGATACGCAGTATTTT.

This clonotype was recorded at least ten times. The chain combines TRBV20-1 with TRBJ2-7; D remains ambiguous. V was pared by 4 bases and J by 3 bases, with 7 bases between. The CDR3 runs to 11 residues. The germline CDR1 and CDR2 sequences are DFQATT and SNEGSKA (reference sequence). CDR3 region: CSAKSVYEQYF. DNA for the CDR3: TGCAGTGCTAAATCCGTCTACGAGCAGTACTTC.

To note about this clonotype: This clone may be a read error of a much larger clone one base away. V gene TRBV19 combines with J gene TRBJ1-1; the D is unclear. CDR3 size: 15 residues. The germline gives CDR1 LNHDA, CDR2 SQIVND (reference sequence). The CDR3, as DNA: TGTGCCAGTAGGTGGGTAGGCGACTTGAACTCTGAAGCTTTCTTT. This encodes CASRWVGDLNSEAFF.

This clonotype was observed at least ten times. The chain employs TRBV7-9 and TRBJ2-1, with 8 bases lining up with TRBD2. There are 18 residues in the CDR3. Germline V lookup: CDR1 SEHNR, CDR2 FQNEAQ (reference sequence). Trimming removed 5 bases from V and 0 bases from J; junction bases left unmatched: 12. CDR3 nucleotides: TGTGCCAGCAGCCCCCATGAGGGGACTAGAAGCTCCTACAATGAGCAGTTCTTC. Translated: CASSPHEGTRSSYNEQFF.

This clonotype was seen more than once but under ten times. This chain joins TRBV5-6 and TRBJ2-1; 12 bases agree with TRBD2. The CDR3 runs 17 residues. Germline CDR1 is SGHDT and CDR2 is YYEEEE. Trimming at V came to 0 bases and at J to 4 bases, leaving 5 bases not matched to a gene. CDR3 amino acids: CASSLAPLAGGYNEQFF. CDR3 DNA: TGTGCCAGCAGCTTGGCCCCACTAGCGGGAGGTTACAATGAGCAGTTCTTC.

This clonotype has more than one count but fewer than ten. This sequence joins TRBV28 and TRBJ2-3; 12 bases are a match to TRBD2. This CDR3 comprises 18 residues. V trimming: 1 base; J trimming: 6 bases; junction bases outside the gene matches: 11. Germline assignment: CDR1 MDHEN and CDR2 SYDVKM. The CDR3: CASSLFGRLAGGRDTQYF. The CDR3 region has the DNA TGTGCCAGCAGTTTATTTGGTCGGCTAGCGGGAGGGCGGGATACGCAGTATTTT.

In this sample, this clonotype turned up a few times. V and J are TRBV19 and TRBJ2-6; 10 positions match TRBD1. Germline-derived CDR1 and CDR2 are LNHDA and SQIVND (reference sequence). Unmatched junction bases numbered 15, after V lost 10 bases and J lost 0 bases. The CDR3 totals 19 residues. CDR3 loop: CATRRAGQGVFSGANVLTF. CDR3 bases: TGTGCCACCCGGCGAGCCGGACAGGGGGTCTTCTCTGGGGCCAACGTCCTGACTTTC.

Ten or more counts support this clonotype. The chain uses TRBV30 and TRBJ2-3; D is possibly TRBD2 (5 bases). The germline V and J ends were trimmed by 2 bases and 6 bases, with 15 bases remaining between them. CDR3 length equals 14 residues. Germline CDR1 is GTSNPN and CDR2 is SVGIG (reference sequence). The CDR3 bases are TGTGCCTGGAGTAGGAGCGGTCGATTGGATACGCAGTATTTT. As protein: CAWSRSGRLDTQYF.

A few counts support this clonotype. The CDR3 is CASSGLAVNYEQYF. The CDR3, as DNA: TGTGCCAGCAGTGGACTAGCGGTTAACTACGAGCAGTACTTC. V usage is TRBV6-1 and J usage is TRBJ2-7; the match to TRBD2 covers 9 bases. CDR3 length equals 14 residues. The V gene's germline CDR1 is MNHNS and CDR2 SASEGT. The ends lost 4 bases at V and 3 bases at J; junction bases unmatched: 4.

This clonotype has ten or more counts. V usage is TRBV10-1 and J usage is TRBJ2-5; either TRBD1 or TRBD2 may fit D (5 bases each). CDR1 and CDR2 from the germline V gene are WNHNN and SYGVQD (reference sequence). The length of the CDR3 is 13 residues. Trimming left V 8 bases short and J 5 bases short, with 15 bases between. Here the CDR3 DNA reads TGCGCCAGCGATAGGGACGGTGAGGAGACCCAGTACTTC. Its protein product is CASDRDGEETQYF.

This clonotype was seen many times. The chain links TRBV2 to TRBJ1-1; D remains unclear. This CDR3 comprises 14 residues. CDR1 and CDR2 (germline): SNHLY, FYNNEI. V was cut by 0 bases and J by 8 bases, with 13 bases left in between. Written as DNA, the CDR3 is TGTGCCAGCAGTGAAGCCGCCGGGCTTGAGGAAGCTTTCTTT. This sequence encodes CASSEAAGLEEAFF. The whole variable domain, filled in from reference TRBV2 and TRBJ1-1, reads EPEVTQTPSHQVTQMGQEVILRCVPISNHLYFYWYRQILGQKVEFLVSFYNNEISEKSEIFDDQFSVERPDGSNFTLKIRSTKLEDSAMYFCASSEAAGLEEAFFGQGTRLTVV.

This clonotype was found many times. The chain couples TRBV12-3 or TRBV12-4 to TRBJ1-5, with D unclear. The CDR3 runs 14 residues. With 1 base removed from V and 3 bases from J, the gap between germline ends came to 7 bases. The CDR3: CASSLGLTNQPQHF. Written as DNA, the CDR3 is TGTGCCAGCAGTTTAGGACTGACCAATCAGCCCCAGCATTTT.

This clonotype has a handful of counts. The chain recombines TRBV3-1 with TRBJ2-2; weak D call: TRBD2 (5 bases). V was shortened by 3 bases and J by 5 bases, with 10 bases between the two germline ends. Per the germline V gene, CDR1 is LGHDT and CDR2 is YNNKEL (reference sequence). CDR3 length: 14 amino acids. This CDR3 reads CASSHRGGTGELFF. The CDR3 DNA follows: TGTGCCAGCAGCCATCGAGGAGGTACCGGGGAGCTGTTTTTT. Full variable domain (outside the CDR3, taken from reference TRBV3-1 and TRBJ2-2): DTAVSQTPKYLVTQMGNDKSIKCEQNLGHDTMYWYKQDSKKFLKIMFSYNNKELIINETVPNRFSPKSPDKAHLNLHINSLELGDSAVYFCASSHRGGTGELFFGEGSRLTVL.

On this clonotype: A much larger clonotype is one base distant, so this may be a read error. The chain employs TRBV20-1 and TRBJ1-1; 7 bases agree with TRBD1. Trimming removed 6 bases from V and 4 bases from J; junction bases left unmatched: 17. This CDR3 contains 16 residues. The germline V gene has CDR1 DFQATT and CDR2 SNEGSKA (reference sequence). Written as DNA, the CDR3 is TGCAGTGCCGATCCAGGGGGGTTAAGGATGAGCACTGAAGCTTTCTTT. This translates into CSADPGGLRMSTEAFF.

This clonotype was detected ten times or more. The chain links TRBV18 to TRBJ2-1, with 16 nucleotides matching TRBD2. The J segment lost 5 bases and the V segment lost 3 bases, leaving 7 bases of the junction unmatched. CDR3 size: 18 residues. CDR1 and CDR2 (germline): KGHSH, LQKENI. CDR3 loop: CASSPLGTSGRDNNEQFF. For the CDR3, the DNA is TGTGCCAGCTCACCCCTTGGGACTAGCGGGAGGGATAACAATGAGCAGTTCTTC. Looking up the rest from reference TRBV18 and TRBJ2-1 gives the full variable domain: NAGVMQNPRHLVRRRGQEARLRCSPMKGHSHVYWYRQLPEEGLKFMVYLQKENIIDESGMPKERFSAEFPKEGPSILRIQQVVRGDSAAYFCASSPLGTSGRDNNEQFFGPGTRLTVL.

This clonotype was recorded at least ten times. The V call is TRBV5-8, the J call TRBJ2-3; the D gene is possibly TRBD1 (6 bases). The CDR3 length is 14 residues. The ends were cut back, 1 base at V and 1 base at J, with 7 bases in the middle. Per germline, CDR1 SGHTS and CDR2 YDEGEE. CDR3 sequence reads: CASSLNRGTDTQYF. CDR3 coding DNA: TGTGCCAGCAGCTTGAACAGGGGCACAGATACGCAGTATTTT.

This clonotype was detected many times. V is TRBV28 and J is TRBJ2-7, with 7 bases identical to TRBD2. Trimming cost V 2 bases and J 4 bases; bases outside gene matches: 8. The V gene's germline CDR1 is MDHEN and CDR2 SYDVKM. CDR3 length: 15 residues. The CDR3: CASSLRAGVQYEQYF. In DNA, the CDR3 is TGTGCCAGCAGTTTACGGGCGGGAGTTCAATACGAGCAGTACTTC.